This TCR beta chain was documented in a study of blood T cell repertoires in COVID-19. The overall study: There were acute and convalescent COVID-19 samples, and they came from the United States, Italy and Spain. T cells, B-cell-depleted T cells, or PBMCs supplied cDNA or gDNA.

Original handling: Amplified reference gene primers provided the basis for estimating nucleated cell counts. Repertoires were generated with immunoSEQ multiplex PCR, while TCRdb's copy carries only in-frame clones and drops some. V and J calls and clone size are as listed in that table; D and trimming were resolved from the DNA. The data hold tens of thousands of clones, with 81% observed a single time. Trimming stripped 2 bases from V and 4 bases from J, with 9 bases between. Germline CDR1 reads ENHRY; CDR2 reads SYGVKD. This CDR3 is 14 amino acids long. This clone was seen only a few times. This clonotype was obtained from a woman older than 75 with active or convalescent COVID-19. The V gene is TRBV10-3, the J gene TRBJ1-5, with D uncertain. Sequencing was done on a sample of peripheral blood. CDR3 bases: TGTGCCATCAGTGAGGCGGTTGGGAATCAGCCCCAGCATTTT. Translated, it gives CAISEAVGNQPQHF.